This T cell receptor beta chain was retrieved from a study of cytomegalovirus exposure and HLA in healthy donors (dated by TCRdb to 2015 to 2018). Context from the whole study: According to an earlier analysis of a few hundred of the donors, 150 million to 200 million T cells yielded roughly 110 million unique TCR beta sequences and about 300 Gb of sequence data. To predict cytomegalovirus infection status, the study brought together high-throughput TCR immunosequencing, statistical association of individual TCRs with disease status, and machine learning. Genome-wide SNP genotypes for about 65% of the roughly 700 donors were used in a later genetic analysis, which treated that subset as a discovery cohort. Along with the roughly 700-subject first cohort, a separate validation cohort of more than 90 different subjects was used. The study used immunosequencing to profile the T cell repertoires of some 600 subjects and linked those repertoires to cytomegalovirus serostatus. Typing coverage differed by locus: A, B, C, DRB1 and DQB1 were typed in roughly 629-630 donors, DQA1 in approximately 520, DPA1 in some 600, and DPB1 in around 440. Of the 398 genotyped donors, roughly 80% fell in the genetic ancestry cluster associated with self-reported Caucasian donors. An early release covering just under 650 HLA-typed donors comprised about 310 gigabases of sequencing data and approximately 80 million unique TCR sequences. The aim of the study was to test whether cataloging public T cell receptors could identify signatures of past pathogen exposure. Every discovery cohort repertoire had been produced on one sequencing platform. In a later analysis, previously published TCR beta repertoires from roughly 710 donors were re-analyzed and high-resolution HLA genotyping was added so that TCR occurrence patterns could be studied. Among roughly 400 genotyped donors of the cohort, an average of roughly 230,000 unique TCR beta nucleotide sequences was sequenced per donor, of which 15% to 20% were non-productive. Alongside the repertoire data, information on donor age, sex, ethnicity and CMV serostatus was compiled. To decide whether each TCR beta V gene segment behaved as functional or pseudogenic, an earlier analysis of some 570 of the donors relied on high-throughput TCR beta sequencing. Class I and class II HLA loci were covered by the typing at four-digit resolution. In the later analysis, no new phenotypic data were used to find candidate immune exposures; instead, reliance was placed on TCR beta sequences and their occurrence across donors. Five DR-DQ haplotypes were treated as single units for association and clustering because of strong linkage in the cohort.

V loses 7 bases of germline sequence and J loses 7 bases, and the interval between the two ends is 20 bases. The germline V gene (reference sequence) provides CDR1 LNHDA and CDR2 SQIVND. The CDR3 runs 14 amino acids, cysteine and phenylalanine included. Only the CDR3 DNA stays, 42 bases, in frame from base 1. About this clone itself: Its antigen is unknown. No per-base quality is available; no much larger clone lies one base away.

Results and caveats for the whole study, not just this receptor: In a later analysis, HLA-associated TCR beta chains were found to be more clonally expanded and to have lower generation probabilities than equally common non-associated chains. A further reported finding was that TCR beta sequences accurately predicted the HLA-A and HLA-B alleles for most subjects in the first cohort. HLA typing was unavailable for some donors at each locus, so association tests used only the typed subset. A cluster of highly shared sequence variants was judged likely to represent a technical artifact of the sequencing pipeline. This cohort had only TCR beta chains sequenced, and the lack of alpha or paired-chain data limited which features could be detected. The only immune exposure information available for the cohort was CMV serostatus. A later analysis found that most CMV-associated TCR beta chains appeared HLA-restricted, with HLA associations seemingly driven largely by CMV exposure. Several of the top co-occurrence clusters appeared to be linked to parvovirus B19, influenza, CMV and Epstein-Barr virus, according to a later analysis. Some IMGT-functional V segments, including TRBV6-2 and TRBV6-3, could not be told apart with the 87-base-pair reads, so those segments were excluded. Presence/absence analyses assumed roughly uniform sequencing depth across donors, an assumption that may not hold. In a later analysis, TCR association rates were found to vary across HLA loci, with the most associated TCRs seen for DRB1 alleles and the fewest for HLA-C alleles. In vitro tests confirmed that three of the cytomegalovirus-associated TCR beta chains recognize cytomegalovirus antigens. It was suggested by the authors that the approach could potentially be generalized to other disease states and immunological phenotypes. Across donors, most TCR sequences were observed very rarely, whereas some public TCRs were present in many individuals. The study gave a list of more than 150 TCR beta chains associated with cytomegalovirus. Linkage disequilibrium might explain the correlated functional status among segregating V segments, but an unknown experimental factor could not be excluded. Roughly 17 rarely observed V segments, including chromosome 9 orphons, were excluded from the earlier analysis of several hundred of the donors because counts were too low. In both the original and validation cohorts, the classifier was reported to diagnose cytomegalovirus status with high specificity and sensitivity. V-gene and J-gene trimming of TCR beta chains was associated with a missense DCLRE1C variant in a later genetic analysis, and the association was replicated in an independent cohort. Compared with the roughly 670-donor mean, donors in an Asian-associated ancestry cluster had fewer N-insertions in productive TCRs, according to a later genetic analysis. In a later analysis, about 17,000 TCR beta sequences were associated with specific HLA alleles at a false discovery rate of 0.05. In an earlier analysis of some 550 of the donors, most TCR beta V segments were observed in productive rearrangements about 90% or about 30% of the time, broadly matching IMGT annotations. When HLA alleles, especially DR and DQ, strongly co-occurred, TCR associations were difficult to assign to individual alleles.

In total, approximately 700 healthy bone marrow donors made up the cohort. Cohort members were all nominally healthy when sampled, although unrecorded immune exposures were likely present. The donor tested CMV seropositive, placing the donor among the 250 to 350 seropositive members of the cohort. Each donor provided a peripheral blood sample, and peripheral blood mononuclear cells were used for TCR beta sequencing. Genomic DNA extraction from the blood cell samples was performed with the Qiagen DNeasy Blood Extraction Kit. The library was made by the immunoSEQ multiplex PCR assay. A mixture of 60 forward primers for TCR Vbeta segments and 13 reverse primers for TCR Jbeta segments was used in the multiplex PCR. The CDR3 region of rearranged TCR beta genes was amplified from genomic DNA with a multiplex PCR assay. On the Illumina HiSeq System, the amplified TCR beta libraries were sequenced as 87-base-pair reads. The original pipeline was this. A later analysis tallied some 79 million unique TCR beta chains across the 666 repertoires, and around 10 million of those chains were shared by two or more donors. A nearest-neighbor algorithm error-corrected the raw reads and collapsed the reads into unique sequences, merging closely related sequences to remove PCR and sequencing errors. V, D and J gene segments were assigned by aligning CDR3 sequences to IMGT reference sequences. Each retained sequence needed at least a six-nucleotide match to both a V gene segment and a J gene segment. Rearrangements were classified as productive when the CDR3 lacked stop codons and remained in frame with V and J, and all other rearrangements were classified as non-productive. CDR3 was defined according to IMGT convention as the region running from the second conserved V-encoded cysteine to the conserved J-encoded phenylalanine. The earlier analysis of approximately 500 of the donors excluded sequences that lacked an unambiguous match to a single V gene segment. In an earlier analysis of 500 to 750 of the donors, V segments were called functional above 56.7% productive rearrangements and were called segregating when the between-donor standard deviation exceeded 5%. To diagnose cytomegalovirus status from the catalog of TCR beta chain sequences, a statistical classification framework was built. V and J gene assignment, in a later analysis, came from comparing TCR nucleotide sequences with IMGT/GENE-DB human TR gene sequences. The TCRdist pipeline was used in a later analysis to assign CDR3 sequences and most-parsimonious VDJ recombination scenarios. In a later analysis, each TCR beta chain was defined by its CDR3 amino acid sequence together with its V-gene family, and reads lacking a unique V-gene family were excluded. A later analysis removed several hundred highly shared, low-generation-probability nucleotide sequences to deal with suspected cross-contamination and a sequencing artifact. A later analysis calculated a clonal expansion index for each public chain from normalized within-repertoire ranks of inferred template counts. In a later analysis, generation probabilities were computed with a VDJ recombination model fitted to out-of-frame rearrangements, and the resulting probabilities were checked against IGoR. In a later analysis, TCR-TCR, TCR-HLA and TCR-CMV co-occurrence was scored with hypergeometric tests, and a repertoire-size bias correction was applied to TCR pairs. In a later analysis, false discovery rates were estimated by permuting HLA or CMV assignments 20 times. In a later analysis, co-occurring TCRs were grouped using DBSCAN, and TCRdist sequence similarity was added for clustering within HLA-allele-positive subsets. Repertoires with fewer than 30,000 or more than 120,000 public chains were left out of co-occurrence clustering, as were five repertoires with anomalous nucleotide sharing. The immuneACCESS repertoire file appears here via TCRdb, limited to in-frame rearrangements. These files lack a portion of the clones; in checked studies, under half of the deficit traces to unresolved V genes, and the cause of the others is not known. The DNA gave D and trimming, while V, J and clone size come from that table. In all, the sample holds 150,000 to 200,000 clones, and over 70% of those were seen once. About 1.8% of the sample lies in the top ten.

This receptor was obtained from a middle-aged man in good health and CMV-seropositive. The sequenced sample consisted of PBMCs. The sequence links TRBV19 to TRBJ2-7, and perhaps TRBD2 as D gene, on 6 matching bases. In nucleotides, the sequence is TGTGCCAGTACCTCCAGGAGCGGGTCGGAAGAGCAGTACTTC. It translates as CASTSRSGSEEQYF.